The sequence of this T cell receptor (beta chain) was determined in a study of T-cell reconstitution after alpha-beta-depleted transplantation in children. Molecular barcoding with unique molecular identifiers was used for the TCRbeta library. TCRdb redid the calling of the PCR reads with MiXCR, one entry per CDR3 protein. The sample lists approximately 400,000 distinct CDR3 sequences, 11% occurring once. The TCR sequence derives from a human donor who donated a stem cell graft to a child with acute myeloid leukemia. Sequences were derived from PBMCs from the stem cell graft donor, sampled from the stem cell graft.

The CDR3 protein is CASSLRVASGYNEQFF. Here the CDR3 DNA reads TGTGCCAGTAGCCTCAGGGTGGCTAGCGGTTACAATGAGCAGTTCTTC. V usage is TRBV19 and J usage is TRBJ2-1, with 7 bases that match TRBD2. The CDR3 runs to 16 residues. Germline V CDR1 and CDR2: LNHDA, SQIVND (reference sequence). The J segment lost 4 bases and the V segment lost 6 bases, leaving 12 bases of the junction unmatched.